These T cell receptor beta chains were read from a single sample in a study of T cell responses to AZD1222 COVID-19 vaccine. Here immunoSEQ multiplex PCR was the method, and the copy in TCRdb shows in-frame clones only, minus some. The profile covers more than 100,000 clones, with roughly nine tenths appearing a single time and under 3.5% taken by the ten largest. Sequences were derived from peripheral blood, sampled on day 0 of AZD1222 vaccination. These receptors came from an adult in good health. CDR3s include the opening cysteine and the closing phenylalanine or tryptophan. The D gene is left open where the match is weak. Part of the rows lack a size; the others show once, few, many or a class for expanded clones.

CDR3,DNA,size,J,V,D
CASSRGITEAFF,TGTGCCAGCAGCCGTGGGATCACTGAAGCTTTCTTT,NA,TRBJ1-1,TRBV5-4,NA
CATARGVDEQYF,TGTGCCACTGCTCGGGGGGTAGACGAGCAGTACTTC,NA,TRBJ2-7,TRBV10-3,TRBD2
CASSPDSYSTDTQYF,TGCGCCAGCAGCCCCGACAGCTATAGCACAGATACGCAGTATTTT,NA,TRBJ2-3,TRBV4-3,NA
CASSRWGSETQYF,TGTGCCAGCAGCCGGTGGGGGTCGGAGACCCAGTACTTC,NA,TRBJ2-5,TRBV16,NA
CSVPGGGSNQPQHF,TGCAGCGTCCCGGGGGGGGGCAGCAATCAGCCCCAGCATTTT,NA,TRBJ1-5,TRBV29-1,NA
CASSLSGRYGGELFF,TGTGCCAGCAGTTTAAGCGGGAGGTACGGCGGGGAGCTGTTTTTT,NA,TRBJ2-2,TRBV28,TRBD2
CASLRGNRVSETQYF,TGTGCCAGCCTCAGGGGGAACAGGGTTTCGGAGACCCAGTACTTC,NA,TRBJ2-5,TRBV27,TRBD1
CAWRDRGNAANEKLFF,TGTGCCTGGAGGGACAGGGGTAACGCGGCTAATGAAAAACTGTTTTTT,NA,TRBJ1-4,TRBV30,TRBD1
CASSLYRLRNTEAFF,TGTGCCAGCAGTTTATATCGGCTCCGAAACACTGAAGCTTTCTTT,NA,TRBJ1-1,TRBV28,NA
CASSLGTNAGELFF,TGTGCCAGCAGCTTGGGGACAAACGCCGGGGAGCTGTTTTTT,NA,TRBJ2-2,TRBV11-1,NA
CASCQGSNTGELFF,TGCGCCAGCTGCCAGGGGTCTAACACCGGGGAGCTGTTTTTT,once,TRBJ2-2,TRBV5-1,NA
CASSPPGLAQYF,TGTGCCAGCAGCCCACCCGGACTAGCGCAGTATTTT,NA,TRBJ2-3,TRBV28,TRBD2